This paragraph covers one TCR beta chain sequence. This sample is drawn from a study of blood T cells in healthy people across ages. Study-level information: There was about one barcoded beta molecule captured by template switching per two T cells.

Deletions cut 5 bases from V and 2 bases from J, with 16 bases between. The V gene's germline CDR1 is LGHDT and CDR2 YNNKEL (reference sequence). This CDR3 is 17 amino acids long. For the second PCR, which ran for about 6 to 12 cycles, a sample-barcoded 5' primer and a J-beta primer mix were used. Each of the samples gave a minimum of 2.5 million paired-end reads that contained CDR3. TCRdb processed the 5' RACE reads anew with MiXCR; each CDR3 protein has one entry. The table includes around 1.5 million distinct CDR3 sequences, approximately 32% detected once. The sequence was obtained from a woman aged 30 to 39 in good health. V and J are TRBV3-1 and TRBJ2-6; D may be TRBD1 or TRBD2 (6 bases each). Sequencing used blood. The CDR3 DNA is TGTGCCAGCAGCGTCACGGGGGCACGTCCTGGGGCCAACGTCCTGACTTTC. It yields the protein CASSVTGARPGANVLTF.